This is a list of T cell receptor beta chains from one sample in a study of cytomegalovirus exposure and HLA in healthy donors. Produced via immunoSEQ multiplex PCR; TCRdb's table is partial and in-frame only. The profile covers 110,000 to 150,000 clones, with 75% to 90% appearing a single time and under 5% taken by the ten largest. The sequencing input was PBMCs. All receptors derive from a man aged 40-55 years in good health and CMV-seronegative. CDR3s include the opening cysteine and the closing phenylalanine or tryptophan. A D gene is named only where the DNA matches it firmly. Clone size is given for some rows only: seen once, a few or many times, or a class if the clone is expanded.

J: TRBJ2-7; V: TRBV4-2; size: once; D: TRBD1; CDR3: CASSQADRGYEQYF; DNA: TGTGCCAGCAGCCAAGCGGACAGGGGGTACGAGCAGTACTTC
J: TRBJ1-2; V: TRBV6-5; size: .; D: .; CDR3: CASSPLGQNYGYTF; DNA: TGTGCCAGCAGTCCCCTGGGGCAGAACTATGGCTACACCTTC
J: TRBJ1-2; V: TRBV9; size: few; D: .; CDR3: CASSVGGAQGYGYTF; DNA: TGTGCCAGCAGCGTAGGTGGGGCGCAAGGGTATGGCTACACCTTC
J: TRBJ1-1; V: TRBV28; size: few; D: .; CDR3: CASSLFGRVMNTEAFF; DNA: TGTGCCAGCAGTTTATTCGGGAGGGTTATGAACACTGAAGCTTTCTTT
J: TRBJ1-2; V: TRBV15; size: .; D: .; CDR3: CATSRVGGPDYGYTF; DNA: TGTGCCACCAGCAGAGTCGGGGGTCCGGACTATGGCTACACCTTC
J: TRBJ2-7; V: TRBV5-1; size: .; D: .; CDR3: CASSLRQNYEQYF; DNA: TGCGCCAGCAGCTTGAGACAGAACTACGAGCAGTACTTC
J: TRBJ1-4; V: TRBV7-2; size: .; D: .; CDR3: CASSLGTGGGEKLFF; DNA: TGTGCCAGCAGCTTAGGCACGGGGGGGGGTGAAAAACTGTTTTTT
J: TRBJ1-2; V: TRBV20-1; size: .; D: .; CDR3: CSAPLNYGYTF; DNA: TGCAGTGCTCCCCTTAACTATGGCTACACCTTC
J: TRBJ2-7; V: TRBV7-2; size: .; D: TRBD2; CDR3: CASSTSSGRDEQYF; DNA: TGTGCCAGCAGCACCTCTAGCGGACGCGACGAGCAGTACTTC
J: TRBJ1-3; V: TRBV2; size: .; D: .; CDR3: CASITGPTGGNTIYF; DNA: TGTGCCAGCATAACAGGGCCAACTGGGGGAAACACCATATATTTT
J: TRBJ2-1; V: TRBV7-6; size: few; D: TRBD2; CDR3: CASSPPREGYNEQFF; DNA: TGTGCCAGCAGCCCCCCCCGGGAGGGCTACAATGAGCAGTTCTTC
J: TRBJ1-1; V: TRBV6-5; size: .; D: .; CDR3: CASSIGRAATEAFF; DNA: TGTGCCAGCAGTATTGGGAGGGCAGCCACTGAAGCTTTCTTT
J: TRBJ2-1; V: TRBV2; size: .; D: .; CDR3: CASSDRVYNEQFF; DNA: TGTGCCAGCAGTGACCGAGTATACAATGAGCAGTTCTTC
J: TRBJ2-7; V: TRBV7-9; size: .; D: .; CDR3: CASSPPEGHEQYF; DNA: TGTGCCAGCAGCCCCCCCGAGGGCCACGAGCAGTACTTC
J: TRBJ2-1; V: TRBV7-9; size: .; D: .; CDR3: CASSFVDEQFF; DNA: TGTGCCAGCAGCTTTGTAGATGAGCAGTTCTTC
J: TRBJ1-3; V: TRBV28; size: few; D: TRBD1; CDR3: CASSATDRVRNTIYF; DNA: TGTGCCAGCAGTGCGACTGACAGGGTCAGAAACACCATATATTTT
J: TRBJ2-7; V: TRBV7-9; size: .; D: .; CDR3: CASSLAQEAYEQYF; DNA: TGTGCCAGCAGCTTAGCCCAGGAAGCCTACGAGCAGTACTTC
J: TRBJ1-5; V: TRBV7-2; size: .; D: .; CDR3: CASSHDSGASQPQHF; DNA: TGTGCCAGCAGCCACGACAGTGGGGCTAGTCAGCCCCAGCATTTT
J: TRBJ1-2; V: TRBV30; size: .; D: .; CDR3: CAWSVPNYGYTF; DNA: TGTGCCTGGTCAGTTCCTAACTATGGCTACACCTTC
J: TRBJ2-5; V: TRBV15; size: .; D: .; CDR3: CATSRSPSPSKRQETQYF; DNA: TGTGCCACCAGCAGATCTCCCTCCCCGAGTAAGCGGCAAGAGACCCAGTACTTC
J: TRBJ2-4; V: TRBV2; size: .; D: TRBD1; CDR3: CASSGIAGTGDASRYF; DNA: TGTGCCAGCAGCGGAATTGCCGGGACAGGGGACGCGAGCAGGTACTTC
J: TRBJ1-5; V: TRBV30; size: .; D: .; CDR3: CAWAQGLDQPQHF; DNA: TGTGCCTGGGCCCAGGGCCTGGATCAGCCCCAGCATTTT
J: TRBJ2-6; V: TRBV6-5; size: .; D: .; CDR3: CASSPGGSGANVLTF; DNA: TGTGCCAGCAGTCCCGGGGGATCTGGGGCCAACGTCCTGACTTTC
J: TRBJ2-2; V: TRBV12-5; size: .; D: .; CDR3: CASGFPGHVNTGELFF; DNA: TGTGCTAGTGGTTTCCCGGGACACGTCAACACCGGGGAGCTGTTTTTT
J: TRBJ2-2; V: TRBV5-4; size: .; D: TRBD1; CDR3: CASRVKQGVNTGELFF; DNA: TGTGCCAGCAGGGTAAAACAGGGGGTTAACACCGGGGAGCTGTTTTTT
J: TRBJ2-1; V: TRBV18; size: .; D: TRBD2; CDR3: CASSGEGLAHNEQFF; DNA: TGTGCCAGCTCGGGTGAAGGACTAGCCCACAATGAGCAGTTCTTC
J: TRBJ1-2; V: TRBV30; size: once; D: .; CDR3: CAWSVPGTYGYTF; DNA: TGTGCCTGGAGTGTACCAGGCACCTATGGCTACACCTTC
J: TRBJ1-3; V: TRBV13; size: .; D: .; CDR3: CASRGNAGNTIYF; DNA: TGTGCCAGCCGGGGGAATGCGGGAAACACCATATATTTT
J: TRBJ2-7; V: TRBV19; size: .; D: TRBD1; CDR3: CASSRGQGGSYEQYF; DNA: TGTGCCAGTAGTCGTGGACAGGGGGGATCCTACGAGCAGTACTTC
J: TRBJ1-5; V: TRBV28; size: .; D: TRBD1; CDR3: CASSPNRDRGHQPQHF; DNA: TGTGCCAGCAGTCCGAATCGGGACAGGGGACATCAGCCCCAGCATTTT
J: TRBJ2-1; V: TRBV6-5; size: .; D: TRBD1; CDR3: CASRRDRSSYNEQFF; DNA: TGTGCCAGCAGACGGGACAGAAGCTCCTACAATGAGCAGTTCTTC
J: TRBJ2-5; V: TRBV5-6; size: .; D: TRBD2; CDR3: CASSSSGGAGETQYF; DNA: TGTGCCAGCAGTTCTAGCGGGGGGGCCGGAGAGACCCAGTACTTC
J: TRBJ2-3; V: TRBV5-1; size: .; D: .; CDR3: CASSLGVTGDTQYF; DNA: TGCGCCAGCAGCCTAGGCGTTACTGGAGATACGCAGTATTTT
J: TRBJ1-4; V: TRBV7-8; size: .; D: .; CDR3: CASSLGMRGTNEKLFF; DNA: TGTGCCAGCAGCTTAGGAATGAGGGGGACTAATGAAAAACTGTTTTTT
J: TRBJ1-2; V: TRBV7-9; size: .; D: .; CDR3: CASSLEVRAGDGYTF; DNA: TGTGCCAGCAGCTTAGAAGTCAGGGCTGGCGATGGCTACACCTTC
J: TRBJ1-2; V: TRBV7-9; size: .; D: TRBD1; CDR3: CASSRDRVGGYTF; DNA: TGTGCCAGCAGCCGAGACAGGGTGGGTGGCTACACCTTC
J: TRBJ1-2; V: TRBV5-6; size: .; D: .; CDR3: CASSWSEVFIDGYTF; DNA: TGTGCCAGCAGCTGGAGTGAGGTTTTCATAGATGGCTACACCTTC
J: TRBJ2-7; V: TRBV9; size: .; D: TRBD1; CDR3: CASSTGTGLYEQYF; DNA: TGTGCCAGCAGCACCGGGACAGGACTCTACGAGCAGTACTTC
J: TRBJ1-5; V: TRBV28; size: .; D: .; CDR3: CASNTGKVQPQHF; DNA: TGTGCCAGCAATACAGGGAAGGTTCAGCCCCAGCATTTT
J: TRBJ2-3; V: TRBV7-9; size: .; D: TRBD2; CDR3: CASSWGGGVTDTQYF; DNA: TGTGCCAGCAGCTGGGGCGGGGGGGTCACAGATACGCAGTATTTT
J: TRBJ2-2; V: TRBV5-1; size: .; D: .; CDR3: CASSRESRVNTGELFF; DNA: TGCGCCAGCAGCCGGGAGTCCAGGGTTAACACCGGGGAGCTGTTTTTT
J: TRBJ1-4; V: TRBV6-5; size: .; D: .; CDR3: CASSYSGSTSEKLFF; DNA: TGTGCCAGCAGTTACTCGGGGAGCACCAGTGAAAAACTGTTTTTT
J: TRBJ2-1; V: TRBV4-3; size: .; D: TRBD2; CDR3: CASSQSRGGYEQFF; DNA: TGCGCCAGCAGCCAATCGCGGGGGGGTTATGAGCAGTTCTTC
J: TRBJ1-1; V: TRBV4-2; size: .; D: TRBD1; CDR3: CASSQERGQGTEAFF; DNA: TGTGCCAGCAGCCAAGAGAGGGGACAGGGCACTGAAGCTTTCTTT
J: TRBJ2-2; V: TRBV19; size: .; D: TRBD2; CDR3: CATRGGGNTGELFF; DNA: TGTGCCACCCGAGGCGGGGGGAACACCGGGGAGCTGTTTTTT
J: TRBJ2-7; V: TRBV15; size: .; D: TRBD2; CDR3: CATSRDLRGGAYEQYF; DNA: TGTGCCACCAGCAGAGATTTGCGGGGGGGCGCCTACGAGCAGTACTTC
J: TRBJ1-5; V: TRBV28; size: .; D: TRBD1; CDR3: CASSSLRDRPTSGNQPQHF; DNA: TGTGCCAGCAGTTCCCTCCGGGACAGGCCTACTTCTGGCAATCAGCCCCAGCATTTT
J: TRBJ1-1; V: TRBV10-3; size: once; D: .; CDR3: CAISVGGTEAFF; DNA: TGTGCCATCAGTGTGGGGGGGACTGAAGCTTTCTTT
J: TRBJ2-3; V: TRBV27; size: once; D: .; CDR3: CAGSLYSDTDTQYF; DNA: TGTGCCGGCAGTTTATACAGTGACACAGATACGCAGTATTTT
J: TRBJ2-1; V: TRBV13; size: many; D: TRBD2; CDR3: CASSFGGLARYNEQFF; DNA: TGTGCCAGCAGCTTTGGGGGACTAGCTCGATACAATGAGCAGTTCTTC
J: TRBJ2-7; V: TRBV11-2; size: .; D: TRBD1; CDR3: CASSLGAGTGFFEQYF; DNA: TGTGCCAGCAGCTTAGGGGCCGGGACAGGGTTTTTCGAGCAGTACTTC
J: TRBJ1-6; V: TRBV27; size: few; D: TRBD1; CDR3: CASRPVQGKGSPLHF; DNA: TGTGCCAGCCGCCCCGTACAGGGGAAGGGTTCACCCCTCCACTTT
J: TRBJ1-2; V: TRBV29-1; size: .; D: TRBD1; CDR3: CSVDGTGNYGYTF; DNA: TGCAGCGTTGATGGGACAGGGAACTATGGCTACACCTTC
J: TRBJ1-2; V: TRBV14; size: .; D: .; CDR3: CASSGQNAYGYTF; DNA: TGTGCCAGCAGCGGGCAGAACGCTTATGGCTACACCTTC
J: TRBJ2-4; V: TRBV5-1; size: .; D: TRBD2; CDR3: CASNSGDFLGLAPLAKNIQYF; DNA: TGCGCCAGCAATTCAGGGGATTTTTTAGGACTAGCGCCTTTAGCCAAAAACATTCAGTACTTC
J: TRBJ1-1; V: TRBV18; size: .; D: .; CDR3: CASSPGLAGANTEAFF; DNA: TGTGCCAGCTCACCAGGTCTGGCAGGGGCGAACACTGAAGCTTTCTTT
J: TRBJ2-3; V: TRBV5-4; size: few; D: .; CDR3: CASSFPGVTDTQYF; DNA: TGTGCCAGCAGCTTTCCGGGGGTCACAGATACGCAGTATTTT
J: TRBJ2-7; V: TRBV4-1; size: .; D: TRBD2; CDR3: CASSQFLAGGKNEQYF; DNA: TGCGCCAGCAGCCAATTCCTAGCGGGGGGTAAAAACGAGCAGTACTTC
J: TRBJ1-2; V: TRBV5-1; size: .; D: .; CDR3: CASSLDWGGRGYTF; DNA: TGCGCCAGCAGCTTGGACTGGGGAGGACGAGGCTACACCTTC